This T cell receptor beta chain was observed in a study of cytomegalovirus exposure and HLA in healthy donors. Primers: 60 Vbeta forward and 13 Jbeta reverse. Sequencing used immunoSEQ multiplex PCR; TCRdb keeps in-frame clones, though not all of them. The sample lists 110,000 to 150,000 clones, 8.5% to 10% occurring once. CDR1 is SEHNR, CDR2 FQNEAQ, per germline (reference sequence). This CDR3 comprises 16 residues. The V gene end was trimmed by 3 bases and the J gene end by 2 bases; junction bases not matched to a gene: 8. The rearrangement links TRBV7-9 to TRBJ2-3; 7 nucleotides align to TRBD1. The sample comprised PBMCs. The TCR originated in a man aged 50 to 59 in good health and CMV-seronegative. DNA of the CDR3: TGTGCCAGCAGCTTGGCCGGGACAGTGATCACAGATACGCAGTATTTT. It is translated as CASSLAGTVITDTQYF.